Described below is a single TCR beta chain sequence and its context. The data derive from a study of T cell responses to AZD1222 COVID-19 vaccine. V was pared by 4 bases and J by 4 bases, with 3 bases of the junction left unmatched. Per the germline V gene, CDR1 is SGHTA and CDR2 is FQGTGA. The CDR3 consists of 15 residues. Clones were read by immunoSEQ multiplex PCR, and TCRdb kept only the in-frame ones, dropping some. The sample has roughly 75,000 clones, around 86% seen once. The sequences come from peripheral blood, collected 28 days after the second AZD1222 dose. This chain uses TRBV7-3 with TRBJ2-1; 11 bases are a match to TRBD2. The source is an adult who received the AZD1222 COVID-19 vaccine. CDR3 DNA: TGTGCCAGCAGCTCAAGGACTAGCGGGTACAATGAGCAGTTCTTC. It is translated as CASSSRTSGYNEQFF.